Reported below is one T cell receptor (beta chain). Assay used: immunoSEQ multiplex PCR; TCRdb lists only in-frame clones, some missing. The sample has approximately 150,000 clones, roughly 80% seen once. These data come from a study of blood T cell repertoires in COVID-19. Study information: Some COVID-19 samples were acute and others convalescent; all came from the United States, Italy and Spain.

V was clipped by 5 bases and J by 1 base; unmatched bases: 4. The CDR3 length is 14 residues. The germline CDR1 and CDR2 sequences are SQVTM and ANQGSEA. The sequenced sample consisted of peripheral blood. The sequence was collected from a man aged 50 to 59 with active or convalescent COVID-19. The rearrangement joins TRBV29-1 to TRBJ2-5; 10 nucleotides line up with TRBD2. The CDR3 sequence: CSVLAGEIQETQYF. The CDR3 DNA reads as TGCAGCGTTCTAGCGGGAGAGATCCAAGAGACCCAGTACTTC.